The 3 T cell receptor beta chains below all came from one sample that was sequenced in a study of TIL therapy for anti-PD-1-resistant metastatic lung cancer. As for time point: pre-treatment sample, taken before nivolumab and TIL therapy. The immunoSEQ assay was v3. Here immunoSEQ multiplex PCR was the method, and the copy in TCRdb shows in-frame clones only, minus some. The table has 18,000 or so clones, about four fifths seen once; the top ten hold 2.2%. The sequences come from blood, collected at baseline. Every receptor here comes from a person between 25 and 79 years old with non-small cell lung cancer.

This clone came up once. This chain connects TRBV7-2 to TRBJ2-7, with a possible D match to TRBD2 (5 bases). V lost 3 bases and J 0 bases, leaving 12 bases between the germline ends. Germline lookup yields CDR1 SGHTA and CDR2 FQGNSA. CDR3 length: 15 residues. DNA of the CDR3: TGTGCCAGCAGCTTGACGTCTAGCCCCTCCTACGAGCAGTACTTC. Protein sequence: CASSLTSSPSYEQYF.

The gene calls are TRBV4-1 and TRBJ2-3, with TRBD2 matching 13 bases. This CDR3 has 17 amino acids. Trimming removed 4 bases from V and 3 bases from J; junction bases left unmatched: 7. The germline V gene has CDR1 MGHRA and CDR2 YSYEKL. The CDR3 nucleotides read TGCGCCAGCAGCCCCGTCTGGACTAGCGGGGGAACAGATACGCAGTATTTT. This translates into CASSPVWTSGGTDTQYF.

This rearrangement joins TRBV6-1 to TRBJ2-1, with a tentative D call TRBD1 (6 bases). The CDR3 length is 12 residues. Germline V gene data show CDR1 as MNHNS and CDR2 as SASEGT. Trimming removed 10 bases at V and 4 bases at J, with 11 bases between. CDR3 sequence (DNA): TGTGCCACCGCGGACAGATACAATGAGCAGTTCTTC. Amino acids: CATADRYNEQFF.